The next 22 T cell receptor beta chains were all read from a single sample in a study of CD8 T cells in ankylosing spondylitis (dated by TCRdb to 2016 to 2017). The library was generated by 5' RACE. Sequencing was carried out with an Illumina HiSeq 2500. TCRdb passed the public sequencing reads through fastp at Q25 and MiXCR, retaining productive beta sequences. When rows share a CDR3 protein, they turn into one entry using the most common DNA and genes. The sample profile shows about 240,000 distinct CDR3 sequences; around 10% of them were found once. The top ten clonotypes cover around 6.5% of the sample. The sequenced sample was blood, either unsorted or a sorted T cell fraction (not recorded which). The receptors here all came from a male donor with ankylosing spondylitis or in good health (not recorded which).

This clonotype was found many times. This chain connects TRBV5-1 to TRBJ1-1; D is uncertain. V lost 0 bases and J 2 bases, leaving 8 bases between the germline ends. The germline V gene has CDR1 SGHRS and CDR2 YFSETQ. The CDR3 extends over 14 amino acids. The CDR3 coding sequence is TGCGCCAGCAGCTTGGCGGGCAGTAACACTGAAGCTTTCTTT. The encoded protein is CASSLAGSNTEAFF.

The J gene is TRBJ2-3, the V gene TRBV19; 7 positions agree with TRBD2. Germline lookup yields CDR1 LNHDA and CDR2 SQIVND (reference sequence). V lost 6 bases, J lost 2 bases, and 2 bases stayed unmatched. CDR3 length: 13 residues. CDR3 loop: CASSGRYTDTQYF. DNA of the CDR3: TGTGCCAGTAGCGGGAGGTACACAGATACGCAGTATTTT.

This clonotype came up many times. The CDR3 loop is CSARGQGVRTDTQYF. The CDR3 DNA reads TGCAGTGCTAGAGGCCAGGGTGTCCGGACAGATACGCAGTATTTT. This rearrangement joins TRBV20-1 to TRBJ2-3; TRBD1 is a possible D gene (5 bases). Germline lookup yields CDR1 DFQATT and CDR2 SNEGSKA (reference sequence). This CDR3 has 15 residues. V lost 1 base to trimming and J lost 3 bases, with 14 bases between them.

In this sample, this clonotype turned up a few times. The chain is built from TRBV6-5 and TRBJ2-7; D may be TRBD2 (5 bases). In germline, CDR1 is MNHEY, CDR2 SVGAGI. This CDR3 has 14 amino acids. The V end lost 2 bases, the J end lost 6 bases, and 14 bases lay between the germline ends. CDR3 nucleotide sequence: TGTGCCAGCAGTTACCGCCGGGGTCCTGGCGAGCAGTACTTC. Amino acids: CASSYRRGPGEQYF.

This chain links TRBV5-1 with TRBJ2-6; 11 nucleotides line up with TRBD2. Germline V gene data show CDR1 as SGHRS and CDR2 as YFSETQ. V shed 4 bases, J shed 4 bases, and the junction held 16 bases outside the gene matches. CDR3 length equals 20 residues. The CDR3 DNA sequence: TGCGCCAGCAGCGATAGCGGGAGGGCCTCGGATACGTCCGGGGCCAACGTCCTGACTTTC. It is translated as CASSDSGRASDTSGANVLTF.

This rearrangement joins TRBV5-5 to TRBJ2-1, with TRBD2 matching 14 bases. The germline V gene encodes CDR1 SGHKS and CDR2 YYEKEE (reference sequence). This CDR3 comprises 16 residues. V gave up 2 bases and J gave up 8 bases; unmatched junction bases: 6. This CDR3 reads CASSFRLAGGLDEQFF. The DNA for the CDR3 is TGTGCCAGCAGCTTTCGACTAGCGGGAGGGCTGGATGAGCAGTTCTTC.

This clonotype has a handful of counts. This rearrangement joins TRBV6-5 to TRBJ1-1; TRBD1 aligns across 9 bases. After removal of 5 bases from V and 5 bases from J, the junction contained 9 bases not matched to a gene. The V gene's germline CDR1 is MNHEY and CDR2 SVGAGI. There are 15 residues in the CDR3. CDR3 in amino acids: CASSNANRGQTEAFF. The CDR3 DNA follows: TGTGCCAGCAGTAACGCGAACAGGGGGCAGACTGAAGCTTTCTTT.

The sample holds one count of this clonotype. Here the CDR3 omits its conserved ending phenylalanine or tryptophan, so a read error is the likely source. V is TRBV23-1 and J is TRBJ2-4; a possible D gene is TRBD2 (6 bases). TRBV23-1 is an open reading frame whose function is uncertain. The CDR3 spans 15 residues. Trimming shortened V by 2 bases and J by 8 bases, and 16 bases separated the two germline ends. The CDR3 loop reads CASSQMLGGTYIQYL. CDR3 coding DNA: TGCGCCAGCAGTCAAATGCTGGGGGGAACGTACATTCAGTACCTC.

This sequence joins TRBV28 and TRBJ2-5; D may correspond to TRBD1 or TRBD2 (5 bases each). The CDR3 covers 15 residues. Germline assignment: CDR1 MDHEN and CDR2 SYDVKM. V dropped 6 bases and J dropped 2 bases, with 16 bases sitting between them. This chain's CDR3 is CASSSVGTLQETQYF. As DNA, the CDR3 is TGTGCCAGCAGCTCAGTCGGGACGCTACAAGAGACCCAGTACTTC.

A few counts support this clonotype. This sequence joins TRBV12-3 or TRBV12-4 and TRBJ2-2; a weak D match, TRBD2 (6 bases). The CDR3 runs to 16 residues. V lost 6 bases to trimming and J lost 1 base, with 15 bases between them. The CDR3 loop reads CASSYDGRGNTGELFF. The CDR3 DNA is TGTGCCAGCAGCTACGACGGGAGAGGGAACACCGGGGAGCTGTTTTTT.

This clonotype was counted only a few times. The rearrangement links TRBV7-2 to TRBJ2-7; perhaps D is TRBD1 or TRBD2 (5 bases each). Looked up from germline, CDR1 is SGHTA and CDR2 is FQGNSA. Between the trimmed V and J ends, which lost 5 bases and 3 bases, there was a span of 14 bases. The CDR3 is 14 amino acids. The CDR3 protein is CASSARAGGYEQYF. CDR3 sequence (DNA): TGTGCCAGCAGCGCCCGGGCTGGGGGCTACGAGCAGTACTTC. Variable domain in full (rest from reference TRBV7-2 and TRBJ2-7): GAGVSQSPSNKVTEKGKDVELRCDPISGHTALYWYRQSLGQGLEFLIYFQGNSAPDKSGLPSDRFSAERTGGSVSTLTIQRTQQEDSAVYLCASSARAGGYEQYFGPGTRLTVT.

This clonotype was counted many times. V and J are TRBV7-2 and TRBJ2-2; 15 nucleotides line up with TRBD2. The CDR3 has 17 amino acids. V shed 8 bases, J shed 1 base, and the junction held 5 bases outside the gene matches. The germline gives CDR1 SGHTA, CDR2 FQGNSA. This chain's CDR3 is CASRGLAGGLNTGELFF. DNA of the CDR3: TGTGCCAGCCGGGGACTAGCGGGAGGACTGAACACCGGGGAGCTGTTTTTT.

The table lists this clonotype with many counts. V and J are TRBV10-3 and TRBJ2-5; 9 nucleotides align to TRBD2. The length of the CDR3 is 14 residues. The germline V gene has CDR1 ENHRY and CDR2 SYGVKD. Losses at the gene ends were 8 bases for V and 7 bases for J; bases not matched to a gene: 11. Here the CDR3 reads CAIGGGAGPGTQYF. DNA of the CDR3: TGTGCCATCGGCGGGGGGGCCGGTCCGGGGACCCAGTACTTC.

On this clonotype itself: It may be a read error: a sequence one base away is much more abundant. This rearrangement joins TRBV5-5 to TRBJ2-1; D is perhaps TRBD1 (5 bases). Per the germline V gene, CDR1 is SGHKS and CDR2 is YYEKEE (reference sequence). The CDR3 runs 12 residues. Trimming removed 0 bases at V and 10 bases at J, with 8 bases between. The DNA for the CDR3 is TGTGCCAGCAGCTTGGTACGACAGGAGCAGTTCTTC. Amino acid sequence: CASSLVRQEQFF. The whole variable domain, remainder taken from reference TRBV5-5 and TRBJ2-1, is DAGVTQSPTHLIKTRGQQVTLRCSPISGHKSVSWYQQVLGQGPQFIFQYYEKEERGRGNFPDRFSARQFPNYSSELNVNALLLGDSALYLCASSLVRQEQFFGPGTRLTVL.

The gene calls are TRBV28 and TRBJ1-6, with TRBD1 identical over 10 bases. The trim removed 4 bases at V and 10 bases at J, leaving 7 bases unmatched. The germline CDR1 and CDR2 sequences are MDHEN and SYDVKM. This CDR3 has 15 residues. CDR3 bases: TGTGCCAGCAGTTCCCTGACAGGGGGCGGCTCACCCCTCCACTTT. Protein sequence: CASSSLTGGGSPLHF.

The chain recombines TRBV7-9 with TRBJ2-3, with unresolved D. This CDR3 region has 13 residues. Deletions cut 8 bases from V and 3 bases from J, with 12 bases between. CDR1 is SEHNR and CDR2 is FQNEAQ in the germline V gene (reference sequence). CDR3 residues: CASRRLLTDTQYF. As DNA, the CDR3 is TGTGCCAGCCGCAGGTTATTGACAGATACGCAGTATTTT.

This clonotype was seen ten or more times. The chain recombines TRBV6-4 with TRBJ2-2; D is undetermined. With 5 bases removed from V and 3 bases from J, the gap between germline ends came to 7 bases. Germline assignment: CDR1 MRHNA and CDR2 SNTAGT. This CDR3 has 13 amino acids. CDR3 protein: CASSQRDTGELFF. CDR3 bases: TGTGCCAGCAGTCAAAGGGACACCGGGGAGCTGTTTTTT.

J is TRBJ2-3 and V is TRBV12-3 or TRBV12-4, with 8 bases matching TRBD2. The CDR3 loop spans 15 amino acids. The J segment lost 5 bases and the V segment lost 3 bases, leaving 7 bases of the junction unmatched. CDR3 region: CASSFGGGGGDTQYF. DNA for the CDR3: TGTGCCAGCAGTTTCGGGGGGGGTGGGGGAGATACGCAGTATTTT.

This clonotype was recorded a few times. J is TRBJ2-1 and V is TRBV24-1, with TRBD2 identical over 12 bases. Germline V CDR1 and CDR2: KGHDR, SFDVKD. The CDR3 covers 16 residues. The junction had 7 bases not matched to a gene; V was cut back by 4 bases and J by 7 bases. In nucleotides, the CDR3 is TGTGCCACCAGTGAGCCCCTAGCGGGAGGGTTTAATGAGCAGTTCTTC. This encodes CATSEPLAGGFNEQFF.

This clonotype was found many times. The V and J genes are TRBV12-3 or TRBV12-4 and TRBJ1-1; weak D call: TRBD1 (5 bases). V shed 0 bases and J shed 6 bases, with 8 bases lying between them. The CDR3 spans 13 residues. CDR3: CASSLAGASEAFF. For the CDR3, the DNA is TGTGCCAGCAGTTTAGCAGGGGCCTCTGAAGCTTTCTTT.

There are many counts of this clonotype. The chain has TRBV2 and TRBJ1-2, with 7 bases matching TRBD1. CDR1 SNHLY and CDR2 FYNNEI come from the germline V gene. Trimming at V came to 2 bases and at J to 4 bases, leaving 4 bases not matched to a gene. CDR3 length: 14 residues. This chain's CDR3 is CASSEPGQPYGYTF. CDR3 nucleotides: TGTGCCAGCAGTGAACCGGGACAGCCCTATGGCTACACCTTC.

This clonotype was seen many times. The chain has TRBV20-1 and TRBJ1-1; 7 bases fit TRBD1. The CDR3 contains 15 residues. V dropped 7 bases and J dropped 3; count of bases not matched to a gene: 14. CDR1 is DFQATT and CDR2 is SNEGSKA in the germline V gene (reference sequence). CDR3 sequence reads: CSVRKEGGGYTEAFF. CDR3 coding DNA: TGCAGTGTTAGGAAAGAAGGGGGCGGGTACACTGAAGCTTTCTTT.